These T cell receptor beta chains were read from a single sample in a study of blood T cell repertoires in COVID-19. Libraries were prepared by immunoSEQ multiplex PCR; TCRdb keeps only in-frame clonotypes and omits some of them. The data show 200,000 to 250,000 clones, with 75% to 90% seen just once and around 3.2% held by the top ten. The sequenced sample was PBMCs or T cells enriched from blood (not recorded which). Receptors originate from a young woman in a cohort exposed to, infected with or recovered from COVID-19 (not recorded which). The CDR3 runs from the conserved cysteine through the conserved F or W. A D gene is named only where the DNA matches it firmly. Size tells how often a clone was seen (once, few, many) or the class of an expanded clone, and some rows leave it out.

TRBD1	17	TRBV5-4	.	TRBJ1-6	CASSGTGTGGHNSPLHF	TGTGCCAGCAGCGGAACCGGGACAGGGGGCCATAATTCACCCCTCCACTTT
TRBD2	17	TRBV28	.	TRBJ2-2	CASSPPTSGLNTGELFF	TGTGCCAGCAGCCCCCCGACTAGCGGACTGAACACCGGGGAGCTGTTTTTT
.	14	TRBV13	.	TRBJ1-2	CASSLGTALGGYTF	TGTGCCAGCAGCCTAGGGACCGCCCTGGGCGGCTACACCTTC
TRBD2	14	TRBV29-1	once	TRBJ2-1	CSDTRGGSYNEQFF	TGCAGCGATACGCGGGGGGGCTCCTACAATGAGCAGTTCTTC
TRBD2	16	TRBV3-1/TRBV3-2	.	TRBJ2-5	CASSKAGGPFGETQYF	TGTGCCAGCAGTAAAGCGGGAGGGCCCTTTGGAGAGACCCAGTACTTC
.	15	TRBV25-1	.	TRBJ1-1	CASLPSGRKNTEAFF	TGTGCCAGCCTCCCGTCGGGTCGGAAGAACACTGAAGCTTTCTTT
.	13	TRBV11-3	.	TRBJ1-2	CASSLLGGGGYTF	TGTGCCAGCAGCTTATTGGGGGGAGGTGGCTACACCTTC
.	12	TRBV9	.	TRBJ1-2	CASSVAGKGYTF	TGTGCCAGCAGCGTAGCGGGTAAGGGCTACACCTTC
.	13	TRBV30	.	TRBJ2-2	CAYKKQNTGELFF	TGTGCCTATAAGAAGCAAAACACCGGGGAGCTGTTTTTT
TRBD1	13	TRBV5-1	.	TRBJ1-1	CASSLNRGTEAFF	TGCGCCAGCAGCTTGAACAGGGGAACTGAAGCTTTCTTT
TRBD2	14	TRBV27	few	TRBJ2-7	CATGRLAGYYEQYF	TGTGCCACGGGTCGACTAGCGGGATACTACGAGCAGTACTTC
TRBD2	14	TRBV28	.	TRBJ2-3	CASTSGSMTDTQYF	TGTGCCAGCACTAGCGGGAGTATGACAGATACGCAGTATTTT
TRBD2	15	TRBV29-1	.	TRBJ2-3	CSVERAGGSTDTQYF	TGCAGCGTTGAAAGAGCGGGAGGGTCTACAGATACGCAGTATTTT
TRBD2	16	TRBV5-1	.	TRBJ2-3	CASSLAGGRAWDTQYF	TGCGCCAGCAGCTTGGCGGGCGGGAGGGCCTGGGATACGCAGTATTTT
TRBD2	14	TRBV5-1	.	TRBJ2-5	CASSIAGGQETQYF	TGCGCCAGCAGCATTGCGGGGGGCCAAGAGACCCAGTACTTC
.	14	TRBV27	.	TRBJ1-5	CASSGGSGNQPQHF	TGTGCCAGCAGTGGAGGATCGGGAAATCAGCCCCAGCATTTT
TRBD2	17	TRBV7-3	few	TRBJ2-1	CASSPTSGGAGYNEQFF	TGTGCCAGCAGCCCAACTAGCGGGGGGGCAGGTTACAATGAGCAGTTCTTC
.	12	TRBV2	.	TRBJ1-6	CATRGDNSPLHF	TGTGCCACCCGGGGAGATAATTCACCCCTCCACTTT
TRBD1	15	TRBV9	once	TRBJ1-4	CASSVSGTGGEKLFF	TGTGCCAGCAGCGTTTCCGGGACAGGGGGTGAAAAACTGTTTTTT
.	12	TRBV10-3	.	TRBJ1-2	CAILAQNYGYTF	TGTGCCATCCTCGCACAGAACTATGGCTACACCTTC